These 10 T cell receptor beta chains came from one sample sequenced in a study of graft-versus-host responses after intestinal transplantation. The method was immunoSEQ multiplex PCR; TCRdb's version includes in-frame clones alone and lacks a portion of them. The sample has some 16,000 clones; roughly 82% are singletons. Once graft tissue had been processed, intraepithelial and lamina propria lymphocytes were released. Sequencing used ileum tissue, obtained 17 days after transplant. The origin of the receptors is a human patient who received an intestinal transplant, so some T cells may come from the graft donor.

Only a few counts were recorded for this clone. The rearrangement uses TRBV9 and TRBJ1-4; D perhaps matches TRBD1 (5 bases). In germline, CDR1 is SGDLS, CDR2 YYNGEE. The V and J ends lost 4 bases and 7 bases respectively, with 20 bases between them. This CDR3 spans 16 amino acids. The CDR3 DNA reads TGTGCCAGCAGCCCAGCCGTGACAGAGCCTATTGAAAAACTGTTTTTT. It specifies CASSPAVTEPIEKLFF.

The chain combines TRBV14 with TRBJ2-5; D is unresolved. The germline CDR1 and CDR2 sequences are SGHDN and FVKESK. CDR3 length: 15 amino acids. Deletions cut 0 bases from V and 0 bases from J, with 8 bases between. CDR3 in amino acids: CASSQDWANQETQYF. As DNA, the CDR3 is TGTGCCAGCAGCCAAGATTGGGCTAACCAAGAGACCCAGTACTTC.

This clone was counted between two and nine times. The J gene is TRBJ2-1, the V gene TRBV30, with 10 bases identical to TRBD2. The germline CDR1 and CDR2 sequences are GTSNPN and SVGIG (reference sequence). V was pared by 4 bases and J by 10 bases, with 19 bases of the junction left unmatched. There are 17 residues in the CDR3. The CDR3 sequence: CAWTLQGLATRRGEQFF. The CDR3 bases are TGTGCCTGGACCCTCCAGGGACTAGCGACCCGAAGGGGGGAGCAGTTCTTC.

The rearrangement joins TRBV6-4 to TRBJ2-7; D gene uncertain. V was trimmed by 3 bases and J by 0 bases, leaving 15 bases between them. The CDR3 loop spans 16 amino acids. The germline gives CDR1 MRHNA, CDR2 SNTAGT. This CDR3 is CASSERLNTYSYEQYF. CDR3 DNA sequence: TGTGCCAGCAGTGAGCGGCTGAACACCTACTCCTACGAGCAGTACTTC.

J is TRBJ2-1 and V is TRBV28; 10 bases fit TRBD1. The V segment lost 6 bases and the J segment 6 bases; nucleotides outside the gene matches: 5. The germline gives CDR1 MDHEN, CDR2 SYDVKM. This CDR3 is 14 amino acids long. CDR3 in DNA: TGTGCCAGCAGGGACAGGGGGATGGTCAATGAGCAGTTCTTC. This encodes CASRDRGMVNEQFF.

The rearrangement links TRBV4-1 to TRBJ1-2; D is perhaps TRBD1 (5 bases). Germline V lookup: CDR1 MGHRA, CDR2 YSYEKL. V dropped 4 bases and J dropped 5 bases, with 20 bases sitting between them. The CDR3 extends over 16 amino acids. The CDR3 is CASSLPYWGPGYGYTF. The CDR3 DNA follows: TGCGCCAGCAGCCTCCCTTACTGGGGACCTGGGTATGGCTACACCTTC.

The CDR3 DNA reads as TGTGCCAGCAGCTTAGGTGGACAGGGAGGGAGGCAGCCCCAGCATTTT. Protein product: CASSLGGQGGRQPQHF. The J gene is TRBJ1-5, the V gene TRBV7-2; 8 bases are a match to TRBD1. Germline V gene lookup returns CDR1 SGHTA and CDR2 FQGNSA. The CDR3 spans 16 residues. V shed 1 base and J 7 bases; nucleotides not matched to a gene: 9.

The chain joins TRBV30 to TRBJ1-3, with D possibly matching TRBD1 (5 bases). Germline assignment: CDR1 GTSNPN and CDR2 SVGIG (reference sequence). Trimming removed 0 bases at V and 0 bases at J, with 18 bases between. This CDR3 has 18 amino acids. The CDR3 loop is CAWSVRIRGKASGNTIYF. DNA of the CDR3: TGTGCCTGGAGTGTACGTATTAGGGGAAAGGCCTCTGGAAACACCATATATTTT. The variable domain in full, with the rest retrieved from reference TRBV30 and TRBJ1-3, is SQTIHQWPATLVQPVGSPLSLECTVEGTSNPNLYWYRQAAGRGLQLLFYSVGIGQISSEVPQNLSASRPQDRQFILSSKKLLLSDSGFYLCAWSVRIRGKASGNTIYFGEGSWLTVV.

In DNA, the CDR3 is TGCAGCGGACTTCGGGACTCCACAGAGACCCAGTACTTC. Its protein is CSGLRDSTETQYF. The J gene is TRBJ2-5, the V gene TRBV29-1, with a possible D match to TRBD2 (6 bases). Germline values: CDR1 SQVTM, CDR2 ANQGSEA. The CDR3 is made up of 13 amino acids. Deletions cut 7 bases from V and 4 bases from J, with 16 bases between.

The rearrangement joins TRBV9 to TRBJ2-5, with 11 bases aligning to TRBD2. The J call may be wrong; the DNA end is better matched by TRBJ2-7. This CDR3 is 15 amino acids long. Germline assignment: CDR1 SGDLS and CDR2 YYNGEE. DNA for the CDR3: TGTGCCAGCAGCGTAGGTACTAGCGGGAGCAACGAGCAGTACTTC. It is translated as CASSVGTSGSNEQYF.